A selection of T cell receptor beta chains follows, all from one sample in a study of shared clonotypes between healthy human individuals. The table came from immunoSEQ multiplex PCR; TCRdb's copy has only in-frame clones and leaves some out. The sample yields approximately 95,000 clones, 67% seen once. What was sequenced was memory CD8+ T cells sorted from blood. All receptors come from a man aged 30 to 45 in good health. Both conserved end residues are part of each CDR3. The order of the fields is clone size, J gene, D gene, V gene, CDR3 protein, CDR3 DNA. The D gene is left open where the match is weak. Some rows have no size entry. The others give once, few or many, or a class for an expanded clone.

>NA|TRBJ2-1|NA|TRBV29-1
CSVNGGANQYNEQFF
TGCAGCGTAAACGGCGGAGCGAACCAGTACAATGAGCAGTTCTTC
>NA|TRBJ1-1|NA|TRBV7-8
CASSSGGDTEAFF
TGTGCCAGCAGCTCCGGAGGGGACACTGAAGCTTTCTTT
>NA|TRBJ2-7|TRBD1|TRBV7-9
CASSQEQGAYEQYF
TGCGCCAGCAGCCAAGAGCAGGGGGCATACGAGCAGTACTTC
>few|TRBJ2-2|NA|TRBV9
CATGKRGQNLNTGELFF
TGTGCCACAGGTAAACGAGGGCAGAACTTGAACACCGGGGAGCTGTTTTTT
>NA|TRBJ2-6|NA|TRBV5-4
CASSFHPPGANVLTF
TGTGCCAGCAGCTTCCACCCTCCTGGGGCCAACGTCCTGACTTTC
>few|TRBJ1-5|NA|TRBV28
CASSLPDNSNQPQHF
TGTGCCAGCAGTTTACCGGACAATAGCAATCAGCCCCAGCATTTT
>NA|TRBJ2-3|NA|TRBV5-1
CASSLWGPGASTDTQYF
TGCGCCAGCAGCTTGTGGGGTCCGGGGGCTTCCACAGATACGCAGTATTTT
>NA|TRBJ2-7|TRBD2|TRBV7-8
CASSMSSTGTSEYYEQYF
TGTGCCAGCAGCATGTCCTCAACCGGGACTAGCGAGTACTACGAGCAGTACTTC
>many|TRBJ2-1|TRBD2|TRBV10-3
CAISDRDYRKSSYNEQFF
TGTGCCATCAGCGACCGGGACTATAGAAAGAGCTCCTACAATGAGCAGTTCTTC
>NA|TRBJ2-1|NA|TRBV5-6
CASSFRTTNEQFF
TGTGCCAGCAGCTTTAGGACTACCAATGAGCAGTTCTTC
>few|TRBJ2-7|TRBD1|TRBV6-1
CASSPSGGSAEQYF
TGTGCCAGCAGTCCCTCAGGGGGCTCAGCCGAGCAGTACTTC
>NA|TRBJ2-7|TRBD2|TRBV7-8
CASSPLAVYEQYF
TGTGCCAGCAGTCCCCTAGCGGTCTACGAGCAGTACTTC
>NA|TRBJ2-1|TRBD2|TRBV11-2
CASSLDPSGNYNEQFF
TGTGCCAGCAGCTTAGATCCTAGCGGTAATTACAATGAGCAGTTCTTC
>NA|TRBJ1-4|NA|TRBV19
CASSISPVEGEKLFF
TGTGCCAGTAGTATCTCCCCCGTGGAAGGGGAAAAACTGTTTTTT
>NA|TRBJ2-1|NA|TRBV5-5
CASTSITRGARGSYNEQFF
TGTGCCAGCACTTCAATAACCCGGGGGGCGCGGGGATCCTACAATGAGCAGTTCTTC
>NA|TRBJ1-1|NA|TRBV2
CASSGQGVTEAFF
TGTGCCAGCAGTGGTCAGGGTGTCACTGAAGCTTTCTTT
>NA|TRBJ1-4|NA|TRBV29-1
CSVGFGRGEKLFF
TGCAGCGTTGGATTTGGAAGAGGTGAAAAACTGTTTTTT
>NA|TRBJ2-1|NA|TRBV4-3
CASSQEAAIRSYNEQFF
TGCGCCAGCAGCCAAGAAGCTGCGATCCGCTCCTACAATGAGCAGTTCTTC
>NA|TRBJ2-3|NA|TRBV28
CASKGGTDTQYF
TGTGCCAGCAAGGGTGGCACAGATACGCAGTATTTT
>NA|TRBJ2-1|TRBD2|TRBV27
CASSFSAGGTMNNEQFF
TGTGCCAGCAGTTTTTCTGCGGGAGGCACCATGAACAATGAGCAGTTCTTC
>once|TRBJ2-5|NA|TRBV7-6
CASSSREYGQETQYF
TGTGCCAGCAGCTCCCGGGAGTATGGGCAAGAGACCCAGTACTTC
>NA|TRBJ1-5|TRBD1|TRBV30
CAWSAWDSSDQPQHF
TGTGCCTGGAGTGCCTGGGACAGCTCTGATCAGCCCCAGCATTTT
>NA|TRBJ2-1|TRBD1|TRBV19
CASSSQTGGIEQFF
TGTGCCAGTAGTAGCCAGACAGGGGGTATTGAGCAGTTCTTC
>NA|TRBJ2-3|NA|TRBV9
CASSVGGTADTQYF
TGTGCCAGCAGCGTAGGTGGGACGGCAGATACGCAGTATTTT
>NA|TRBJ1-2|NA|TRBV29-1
CSVDLGFYGYTF
TGCAGCGTTGATTTGGGGTTCTATGGCTACACCTTC
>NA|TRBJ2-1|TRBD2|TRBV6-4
CASSDAPEAGALFF
TGTGCCAGCAGTGACGCCCCCGAAGCGGGAGCCTTGTTCTTC
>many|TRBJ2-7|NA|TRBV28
CASRPGHMYEQYF
TGTGCCAGCAGGCCGGGACACATGTACGAGCAGTACTTC
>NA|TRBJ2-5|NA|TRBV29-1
CSVEGTGRGQTQYF
TGCAGCGTTGAAGGGACAGGGCGGGGGCAGACCCAGTACTTC
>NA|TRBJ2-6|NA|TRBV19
CASSITGPGANVLTF
TGTGCCAGTAGTATAACAGGGCCTGGGGCCAACGTCCTGACTTTC
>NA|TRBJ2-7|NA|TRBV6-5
CASSYQPRYEQYF
TGTGCCAGCAGTTACCAGCCGAGGTACGAGCAGTACTTC
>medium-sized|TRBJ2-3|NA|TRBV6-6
CASSYSDSADTQYF
TGTGCCAGCAGTTACTCGGACAGCGCAGATACGCAGTATTTT
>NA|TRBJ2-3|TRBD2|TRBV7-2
CASSTLAGVMDTQYF
TGTGCCAGCAGCACCTTAGCGGGAGTAATGGATACGCAGTATTTT
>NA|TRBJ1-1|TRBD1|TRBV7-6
CASSGQGGTEAFF
TGTGCCAGCAGCGGACAGGGCGGAACTGAAGCTTTCTTT
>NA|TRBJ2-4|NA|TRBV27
CASSPTQIAKNIQYF
TGTGCCAGCAGTCCAACGCAGATAGCCAAAAACATTCAGTACTTC
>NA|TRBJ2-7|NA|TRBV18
CASSPFGTGRSYEQYF
TGTGCCAGCTCACCGTTCGGGACGGGACGGTCCTACGAGCAGTACTTC
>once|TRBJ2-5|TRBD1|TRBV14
CASQGQNQETQYF
TGTGCCAGTCAGGGACAGAACCAAGAGACCCAGTACTTC
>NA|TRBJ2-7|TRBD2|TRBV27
CAAGLAGGYEQYF
TGTGCCGCGGGACTAGCGGGAGGCTACGAGCAGTACTTC
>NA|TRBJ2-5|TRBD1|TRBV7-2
CASSLDRGRIQETQYF
TGTGCCAGCAGCTTAGACAGGGGGAGAATCCAAGAGACCCAGTACTTC
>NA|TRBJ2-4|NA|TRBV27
CASSLAGRARGIQYF
TGTGCCAGCAGTTTAGCTGGCAGGGCGAGGGGCATTCAGTACTTC
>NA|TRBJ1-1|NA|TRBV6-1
CASRLCRERNTEAFF
TGTGCCAGCAGGTTGTGCAGGGAGAGGAACACTGAAGCTTTCTTT
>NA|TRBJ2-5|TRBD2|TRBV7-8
CASSSGLAGGPGSETQYF
TGTGCCAGCAGCTCAGGACTAGCGGGAGGGCCGGGTAGCGAGACCCAGTACTTC
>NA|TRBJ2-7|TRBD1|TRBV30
CAWSHFGQDEQYF
TGTGCCTGGAGTCATTTTGGACAGGACGAGCAGTACTTC
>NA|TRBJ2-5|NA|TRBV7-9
CASSAHGGLEGYQETQYF
TGTGCCAGCAGCGCCCACGGGGGGCTCGAGGGGTACCAAGAGACCCAGTACTTC
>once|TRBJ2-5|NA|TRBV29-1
CSVEWASPVFQETQYF
TGCAGCGTTGAATGGGCGTCCCCAGTGTTTCAAGAGACCCAGTACTTC
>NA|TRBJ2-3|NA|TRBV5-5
CASSLVGGGSTDTQYF
TGTGCCAGCAGCTTGGTCGGAGGGGGCAGCACAGATACGCAGTATTTT
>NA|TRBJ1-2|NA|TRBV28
CASSPPEQPRGYTF
TGTGCCAGCAGTCCCCCCGAACAGCCAAGGGGCTACACCTTC
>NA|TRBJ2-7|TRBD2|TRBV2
CASTVTSDGEQYF
TGTGCCAGCACTGTGACTAGCGACGGCGAGCAGTACTTC
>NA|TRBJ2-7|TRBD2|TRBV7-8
CASSSPGLVYEQYF
TGTGCCAGCAGCTCCCCGGGACTAGTCTACGAGCAGTACTTC
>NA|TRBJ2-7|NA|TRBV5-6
CASSLAQARDEQYF
TGTGCCAGCAGCTTGGCACAGGCGAGGGACGAGCAGTACTTC
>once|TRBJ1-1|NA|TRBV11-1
CASSFGNGYTEAFF
TGTGCCAGCAGCTTTGGCAACGGGTACACTGAAGCTTTCTTT
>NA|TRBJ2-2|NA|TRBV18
CASSVDRVPWAGELFF
TGTGCCAGCTCGGTCGACCGGGTCCCTTGGGCCGGGGAGCTGTTTTTT